This is a list of T cell receptor beta chains from one sample in a study of control samples from healthy donors and cancer patients. Here immunoSEQ multiplex PCR was the method, and the copy in TCRdb shows in-frame clones only, minus some. Altogether some 150,000 clones are present, around 90% being singletons, with the ten largest covering more than 6.5%. Sequenced input: blood. Receptors originate from a man between 18 and 35 years old in good health. Each CDR3 is given with its conserved first and last residue. The D gene is left open where the match is weak. For some rows the clone size is stated as once, few or many, or as a class when expanded; others skip it.

V gene: TRBV7-9; D gene: .; J gene: TRBJ1-1; clone size: .; CDR3 protein: CASRQLNTEAFF; CDR3 DNA: TGTGCCAGCCGACAATTGAACACTGAAGCTTTCTTT
V gene: TRBV5-1; D gene: TRBD1; J gene: TRBJ1-2; clone size: .; CDR3 protein: CASSSGQGNRGYTF; CDR3 DNA: TGCGCCAGCAGCTCGGGACAGGGTAATCGGGGCTACACCTTC
V gene: TRBV5-1; D gene: .; J gene: TRBJ2-5; clone size: .; CDR3 protein: CASRTRDRSTETQYF; CDR3 DNA: TGCGCCAGCAGAACACGGGATAGGAGTACGGAGACCCAGTACTTC
V gene: TRBV11-2; D gene: TRBD2; J gene: TRBJ2-5; clone size: .; CDR3 protein: CASRSGGQETQYF; CDR3 DNA: TGTGCCAGCCGAAGCGGGGGGCAAGAGACCCAGTACTTC
V gene: TRBV4-1; D gene: .; J gene: TRBJ2-1; clone size: .; CDR3 protein: CASSQLRDASYNEQFF; CDR3 DNA: TGCGCCAGCAGCCAACTCCGGGACGCTTCCTACAATGAGCAGTTCTTC
V gene: TRBV7-9; D gene: .; J gene: TRBJ2-7; clone size: .; CDR3 protein: CASSLNDVSYEQYF; CDR3 DNA: TGTGCCAGCAGCCTAAACGACGTCTCCTACGAGCAGTACTTC
V gene: TRBV7-9; D gene: .; J gene: TRBJ1-1; clone size: .; CDR3 protein: CASSSRTENTEAFF; CDR3 DNA: TGTGCCAGCAGCTCCCGGACGGAGAACACTGAAGCTTTCTTT
V gene: TRBV4-3; D gene: .; J gene: TRBJ1-4; clone size: .; CDR3 protein: CASSQDLSRNTPGGYEKLFF; CDR3 DNA: TGCGCCAGCAGCCAAGATCTTAGTCGGAACACTCCCGGGGGCTATGAAAAACTGTTTTTT
V gene: TRBV5-4; D gene: TRBD1; J gene: TRBJ1-5; clone size: .; CDR3 protein: CASSRQGMDQPQHF; CDR3 DNA: TGTGCCAGCAGCCGACAGGGGATGGATCAGCCCCAGCATTTT
V gene: TRBV30; D gene: TRBD1; J gene: TRBJ2-2; clone size: .; CDR3 protein: CAWSRTGARTGELFF; CDR3 DNA: TGTGCCTGGAGTCGGACAGGGGCAAGGACCGGGGAGCTGTTTTTT
V gene: TRBV12-3/TRBV12-4; D gene: .; J gene: TRBJ1-2; clone size: .; CDR3 protein: CASSMTQGYGYTF; CDR3 DNA: TGTGCCAGCAGTATGACCCAGGGGTATGGCTACACCTTC
V gene: TRBV30; D gene: TRBD2; J gene: TRBJ2-2; clone size: .; CDR3 protein: CAWRTSGEGNTGELFF; CDR3 DNA: TGTGCCTGGAGGACTAGCGGGGAGGGGAACACCGGGGAGCTGTTTTTT
V gene: TRBV4-1; D gene: .; J gene: TRBJ1-2; clone size: .; CDR3 protein: CASSHPGGTYGYTF; CDR3 DNA: TGCGCCAGCAGCCACCCCGGAGGGACCTATGGCTACACCTTC
V gene: TRBV7-2; D gene: TRBD2; J gene: TRBJ2-3; clone size: .; CDR3 protein: CASSLLGSGDTDTQYF; CDR3 DNA: TGTGCCAGCAGCTTGTTGGGGAGCGGGGACACAGATACGCAGTATTTT
V gene: TRBV13; D gene: .; J gene: TRBJ1-2; clone size: .; CDR3 protein: CASSLGPRANYGYTF; CDR3 DNA: TGTGCCAGCAGCTTAGGTCCCCGGGCTAACTATGGCTACACCTTC
V gene: TRBV25-1; D gene: .; J gene: TRBJ2-5; clone size: .; CDR3 protein: CASSDSDRRTQYF; CDR3 DNA: TGTGCCAGCAGTGACTCCGACAGGCGGACCCAGTACTTC
V gene: TRBV6-5; D gene: TRBD1; J gene: TRBJ2-7; clone size: .; CDR3 protein: CASSYDRGRLEEQYF; CDR3 DNA: TGTGCCAGCAGTTACGACAGGGGGCGGTTAGAAGAGCAGTACTTC
V gene: TRBV29-1; D gene: TRBD1; J gene: TRBJ1-2; clone size: .; CDR3 protein: CSVGPQGASYGYTF; CDR3 DNA: TGCAGCGTTGGACCACAGGGGGCGAGCTATGGCTACACCTTC
V gene: TRBV6-5; D gene: .; J gene: TRBJ2-5; clone size: .; CDR3 protein: CASRGDWIQETQYF; CDR3 DNA: TGTGCCAGCAGAGGAGATTGGATCCAAGAGACCCAGTACTTC
V gene: TRBV28; D gene: .; J gene: TRBJ1-5; clone size: .; CDR3 protein: CASSLGQGNQPQHF; CDR3 DNA: TGTGCCAGCAGTTTAGGGCAGGGGAATCAGCCCCAGCATTTT
V gene: TRBV10-2; D gene: .; J gene: TRBJ1-1; clone size: .; CDR3 protein: CASSGVRGPKTEAFF; CDR3 DNA: TGCGCCAGCAGTGGGGTCAGGGGTCCCAAGACTGAAGCTTTCTTT
V gene: TRBV7-6; D gene: TRBD1; J gene: TRBJ1-4; clone size: .; CDR3 protein: CASSFRKIDRGNEKLFF; CDR3 DNA: TGTGCCAGCAGCTTCCGCAAAATTGACAGGGGGAATGAAAAACTGTTTTTT
V gene: TRBV9; D gene: .; J gene: TRBJ1-1; clone size: .; CDR3 protein: CASSVMGDTEAFF; CDR3 DNA: TGTGCCAGCAGCGTGATGGGGGACACTGAAGCTTTCTTT
V gene: TRBV27; D gene: .; J gene: TRBJ2-7; clone size: .; CDR3 protein: CASSLSRAPYEQYF; CDR3 DNA: TGTGCCAGCAGTTTATCGAGAGCCCCCTACGAGCAGTACTTC
V gene: TRBV20-1; D gene: .; J gene: TRBJ2-7; clone size: .; CDR3 protein: CSASLAGYEQYF; CDR3 DNA: TGCAGTGCTAGTCTGGCAGGGTACGAGCAGTACTTC
V gene: TRBV5-1; D gene: .; J gene: TRBJ2-1; clone size: .; CDR3 protein: CASSLQGIDEQFF; CDR3 DNA: TGCGCCAGCAGCCTCCAGGGAATCGATGAGCAGTTCTTC
V gene: TRBV2; D gene: TRBD1; J gene: TRBJ2-7; clone size: .; CDR3 protein: CASSDPGQGAYEQYF; CDR3 DNA: TGTGCCAGCAGTGATCCCGGACAGGGGGCCTACGAGCAGTACTTC
V gene: TRBV4-1; D gene: TRBD1; J gene: TRBJ1-5; clone size: .; CDR3 protein: CASSLRQGVEQPQHF; CDR3 DNA: TGCGCCAGCAGCCTGAGACAGGGGGTTGAACAGCCCCAGCATTTT
V gene: TRBV30; D gene: .; J gene: TRBJ1-1; clone size: .; CDR3 protein: CAWSVLYGGRTEAFF; CDR3 DNA: TGTGCCTGGAGTGTATTGTACGGGGGGCGGACTGAAGCTTTCTTT
V gene: TRBV12-5; D gene: .; J gene: TRBJ2-3; clone size: .; CDR3 protein: CASGLDHTDTQYF; CDR3 DNA: TGTGCTAGTGGTTTGGATCACACAGATACGCAGTATTTT
V gene: TRBV2; D gene: .; J gene: TRBJ1-2; clone size: .; CDR3 protein: CASSESEGYGYTF; CDR3 DNA: TGTGCCAGCAGTGAAAGTGAGGGCTATGGCTACACCTTC
V gene: TRBV6-5; D gene: .; J gene: TRBJ2-5; clone size: .; CDR3 protein: CASSPMGETQYF; CDR3 DNA: TGTGCCAGCAGCCCCATGGGGGAGACCCAGTACTTC
V gene: TRBV30; D gene: .; J gene: TRBJ1-3; clone size: once; CDR3 protein: CAWSTGRPGNTIYF; CDR3 DNA: TGTGCCTGGAGTACCGGACGGCCTGGAAACACCATATATTTT
V gene: TRBV6-5; D gene: .; J gene: TRBJ1-4; clone size: .; CDR3 protein: CASRPAGPPNEKLFF; CDR3 DNA: TGTGCCAGCAGGCCAGCGGGTCCCCCGAATGAAAAACTGTTTTTT
V gene: TRBV1; D gene: .; J gene: TRBJ2-2; clone size: .; CDR3 protein: CTSNRLAGLTGELFF; CDR3 DNA: TGCACCAGCAACCGCCTAGCGGGGCTCACCGGGGAGCTGTTTTTT
V gene: TRBV5-1; D gene: TRBD2; J gene: TRBJ2-1; clone size: .; CDR3 protein: CASSLPAGTSDNEQFF; CDR3 DNA: TGCGCCAGCAGCCTCCCAGCGGGGACCTCAGACAATGAGCAGTTCTTC
V gene: TRBV23-1; D gene: TRBD1; J gene: TRBJ1-5; clone size: .; CDR3 protein: CASSQPPSGGSNQPQHF; CDR3 DNA: TGCGCCAGCAGTCAACCCCCTTCAGGGGGCAGCAATCAGCCCCAGCATTTT
V gene: TRBV2; D gene: .; J gene: TRBJ1-1; clone size: few; CDR3 protein: CASDLNTEAFF; CDR3 DNA: TGTGCCAGCGACCTGAACACTGAAGCTTTCTTT
V gene: TRBV9; D gene: .; J gene: TRBJ2-7; clone size: .; CDR3 protein: CASSVGPQTYEQYF; CDR3 DNA: TGTGCCAGCAGCGTAGGCCCGCAGACCTACGAGCAGTACTTC
V gene: TRBV9; D gene: TRBD2; J gene: TRBJ2-7; clone size: .; CDR3 protein: CASSVGLAGAEQYF; CDR3 DNA: TGTGCCAGCAGCGTAGGACTAGCGGGGGCCGAGCAGTACTTC
V gene: TRBV19; D gene: .; J gene: TRBJ1-2; clone size: .; CDR3 protein: CASSVSDGTFDGYTF; CDR3 DNA: TGTGCCAGTAGTGTGTCGGACGGGACCTTTGATGGCTACACCTTC
V gene: TRBV2; D gene: .; J gene: TRBJ2-1; clone size: .; CDR3 protein: CASRPTGTSYNEQFF; CDR3 DNA: TGTGCCAGCAGACCGACAGGGACTTCCTACAATGAGCAGTTCTTC
V gene: TRBV5-1; D gene: .; J gene: TRBJ1-1; clone size: .; CDR3 protein: CASSLAGTRNTEAFF; CDR3 DNA: TGCGCCAGCAGCTTGGCCGGGACACGGAACACTGAAGCTTTCTTT
V gene: TRBV6-6; D gene: .; J gene: TRBJ2-1; clone size: .; CDR3 protein: CASSYLESYNEQFF; CDR3 DNA: TGTGCCAGCAGTTACCTCGAATCGTACAATGAGCAGTTCTTC
V gene: TRBV27; D gene: TRBD1; J gene: TRBJ2-5; clone size: few; CDR3 protein: CASSLPPPRDRGLQETQYF; CDR3 DNA: TGTGCCAGCAGTTTACCCCCACCTCGGGACAGGGGACTACAAGAGACCCAGTACTTC
V gene: TRBV4-1; D gene: .; J gene: TRBJ2-1; clone size: .; CDR3 protein: CASSQENDNEQFF; CDR3 DNA: TGCGCCAGCAGCCAAGAGAACGACAATGAGCAGTTCTTC
V gene: TRBV7-9; D gene: .; J gene: TRBJ1-2; clone size: .; CDR3 protein: CASSLDGYGYTF; CDR3 DNA: TGTGCCAGCAGCTTAGATGGGTATGGCTACACCTTC
V gene: TRBV6-2/TRBV6-3; D gene: TRBD1; J gene: TRBJ1-1; clone size: .; CDR3 protein: CASSKAGGWGSNTEAFF; CDR3 DNA: TGTGCCAGCAGCAAGGCAGGGGGCTGGGGATCGAACACTGAAGCTTTCTTT
V gene: TRBV7-9; D gene: TRBD2; J gene: TRBJ2-1; clone size: .; CDR3 protein: CASSSTRGGHNEQFF; CDR3 DNA: TGTGCCAGCAGCTCCACGCGGGGGGGCCATAATGAGCAGTTCTTC
V gene: TRBV6-5; D gene: .; J gene: TRBJ2-1; clone size: .; CDR3 protein: CASSSFSAGNEQFF; CDR3 DNA: TGTGCCAGCAGTTCCTTCTCGGCGGGCAATGAGCAGTTCTTC